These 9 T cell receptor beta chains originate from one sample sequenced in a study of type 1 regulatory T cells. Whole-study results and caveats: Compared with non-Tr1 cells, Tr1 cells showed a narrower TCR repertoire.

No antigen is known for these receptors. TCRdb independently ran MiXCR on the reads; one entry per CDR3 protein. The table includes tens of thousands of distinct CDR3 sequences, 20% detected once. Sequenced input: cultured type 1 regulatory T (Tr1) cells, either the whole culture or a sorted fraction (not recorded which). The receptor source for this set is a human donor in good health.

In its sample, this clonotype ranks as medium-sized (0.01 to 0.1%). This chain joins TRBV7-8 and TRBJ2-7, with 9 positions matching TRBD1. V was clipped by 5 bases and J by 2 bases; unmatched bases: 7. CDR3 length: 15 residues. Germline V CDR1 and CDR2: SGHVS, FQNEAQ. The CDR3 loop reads CASSLSTGGPYEQYF. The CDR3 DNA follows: TGTGCCAGCAGCCTTAGCACAGGGGGCCCCTACGAGCAGTACTTC. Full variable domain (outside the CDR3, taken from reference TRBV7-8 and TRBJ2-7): GAGVSQSPRYKVAKRGQDVALRCDPISGHVSLFWYQQALGQGPEFLTYFQNEAQLDKSGLPSDRFFAERPEGSVSTLKIQRTQQEDSAVYLCASSLSTGGPYEQYFGPGTRLTVT.

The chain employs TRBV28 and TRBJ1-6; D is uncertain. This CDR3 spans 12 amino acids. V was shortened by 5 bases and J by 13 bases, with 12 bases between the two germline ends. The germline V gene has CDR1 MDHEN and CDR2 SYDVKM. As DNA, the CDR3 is TGTGCCAGCAGTCATCCCCCGGAGCCCCTCCACTTT. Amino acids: CASSHPPEPLHF.

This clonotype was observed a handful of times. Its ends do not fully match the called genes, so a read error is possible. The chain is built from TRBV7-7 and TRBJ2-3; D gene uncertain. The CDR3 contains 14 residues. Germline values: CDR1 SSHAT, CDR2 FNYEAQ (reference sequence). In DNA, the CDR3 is TGTGCTAGCAGCTTAGCACAGAGCTCAAATACGCAGTATTTT. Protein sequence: CASSLAQSSNTQYF.

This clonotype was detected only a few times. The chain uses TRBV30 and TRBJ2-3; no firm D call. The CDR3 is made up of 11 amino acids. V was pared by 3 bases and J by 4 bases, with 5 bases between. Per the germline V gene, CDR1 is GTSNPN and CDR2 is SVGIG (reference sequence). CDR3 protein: CAWSRSDTQYF. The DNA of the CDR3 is TGTGCCTGGAGCAGGTCAGATACGCAGTATTTT.

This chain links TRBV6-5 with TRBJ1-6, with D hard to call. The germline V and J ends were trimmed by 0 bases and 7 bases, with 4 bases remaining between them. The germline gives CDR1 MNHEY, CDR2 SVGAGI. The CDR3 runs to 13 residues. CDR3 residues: CASSYSGNSPLHF. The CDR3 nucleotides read TGTGCCAGCAGTTACTCGGGAAATTCACCCCTCCACTTT.

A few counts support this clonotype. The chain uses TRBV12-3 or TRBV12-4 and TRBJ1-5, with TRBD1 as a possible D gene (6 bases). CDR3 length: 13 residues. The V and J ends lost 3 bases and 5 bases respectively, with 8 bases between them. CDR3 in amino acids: CASSFPGDQPQHF. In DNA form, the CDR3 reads TGTGCCAGCAGTTTTCCAGGGGATCAGCCCCAGCATTTT.

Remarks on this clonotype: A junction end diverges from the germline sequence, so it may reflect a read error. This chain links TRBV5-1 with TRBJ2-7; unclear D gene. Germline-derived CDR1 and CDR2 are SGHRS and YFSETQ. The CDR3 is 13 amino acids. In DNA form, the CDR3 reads TGCGCCAGCAGCAGTAATATACCCTACGAGCAGTGCTTC. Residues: CASSSNIPYEQCF.

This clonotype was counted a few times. CDR3 DNA sequence: TGTGCCAGCAGCTTAGGACGGCCGGGACTAGCGGGGTCAGATACGCAGTATTTT. It specifies CASSLGRPGLAGSDTQYF. The rearrangement links TRBV7-8 to TRBJ2-3; 13 bases are shared with TRBD2. CDR1 SGHVS and CDR2 FQNEAQ come from the germline V gene. The CDR3 totals 18 residues. V lost 1 base, J lost 4 bases, and 8 bases stayed unmatched.

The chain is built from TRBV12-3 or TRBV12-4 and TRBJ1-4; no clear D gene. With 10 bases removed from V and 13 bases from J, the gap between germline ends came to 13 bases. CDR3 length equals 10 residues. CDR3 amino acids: CANFRGVLFF. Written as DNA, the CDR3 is TGTGCCAACTTTCGAGGAGTACTGTTTTTT.